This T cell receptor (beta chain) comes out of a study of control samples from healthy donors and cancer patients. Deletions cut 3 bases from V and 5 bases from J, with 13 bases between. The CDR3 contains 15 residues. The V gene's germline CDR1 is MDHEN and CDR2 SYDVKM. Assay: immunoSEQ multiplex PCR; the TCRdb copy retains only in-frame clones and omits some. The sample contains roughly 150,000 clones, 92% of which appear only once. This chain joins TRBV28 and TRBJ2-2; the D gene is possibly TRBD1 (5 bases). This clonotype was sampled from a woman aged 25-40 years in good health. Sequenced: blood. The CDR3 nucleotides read TGTGCCAGCAGTTTTGCTCAGGGATCGACCGGGGAGCTGTTTTTT. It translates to CASSFAQGSTGELFF.